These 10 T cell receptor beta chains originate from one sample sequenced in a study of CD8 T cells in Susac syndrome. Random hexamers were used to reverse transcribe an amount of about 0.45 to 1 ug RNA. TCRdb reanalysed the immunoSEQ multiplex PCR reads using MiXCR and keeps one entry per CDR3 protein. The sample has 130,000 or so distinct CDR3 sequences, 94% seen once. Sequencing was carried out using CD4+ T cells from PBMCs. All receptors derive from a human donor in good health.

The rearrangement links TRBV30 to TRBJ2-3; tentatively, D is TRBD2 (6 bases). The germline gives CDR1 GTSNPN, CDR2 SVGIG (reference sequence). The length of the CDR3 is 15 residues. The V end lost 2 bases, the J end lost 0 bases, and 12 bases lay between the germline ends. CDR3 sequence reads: CAWSTLARSTDTQYF. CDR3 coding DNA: TGTGCCTGGAGTACCCTAGCGAGAAGCACAGATACGCAGTATTTT.

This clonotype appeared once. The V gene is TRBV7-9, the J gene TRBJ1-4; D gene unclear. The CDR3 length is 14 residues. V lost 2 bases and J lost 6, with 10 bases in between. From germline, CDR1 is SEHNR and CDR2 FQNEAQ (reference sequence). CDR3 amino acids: CASSLLAGDEKLFF. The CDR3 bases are TGTGCCAGCAGCTTATTGGCAGGTGATGAAAAACTGTTTTTT.

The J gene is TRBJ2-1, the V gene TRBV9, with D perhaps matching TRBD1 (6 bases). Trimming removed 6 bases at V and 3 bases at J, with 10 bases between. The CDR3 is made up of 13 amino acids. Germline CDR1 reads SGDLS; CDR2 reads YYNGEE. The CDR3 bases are TGTGCCAGCAACCGGGACATCTACAATGAGCAGTTCTTC. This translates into CASNRDIYNEQFF.

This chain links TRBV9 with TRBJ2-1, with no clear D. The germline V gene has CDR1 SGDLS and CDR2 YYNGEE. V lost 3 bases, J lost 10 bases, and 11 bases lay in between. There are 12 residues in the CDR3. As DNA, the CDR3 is TGTGCCAGCAGCGCGGAGTACGGCGAGCAGTTCTTC. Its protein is CASSAEYGEQFF.

CDR3 nucleotide sequence: TGTGCCAGTAGTATCGGACTAGCGGAAAACATTCAGTACTTC. Translated, it gives CASSIGLAENIQYF. This sequence joins TRBV19 and TRBJ2-4; 10 bases fit TRBD2. This CDR3 comprises 14 residues. CDR1 and CDR2 from the germline V gene are LNHDA and SQIVND (reference sequence). V shed 3 bases and J 5 bases; nucleotides not matched to a gene: 1.

CDR3 bases: TGTGCCAGCAGCCGGAACAGGGTCACTGAAGCTTTCTTT. This translates into CASSRNRVTEAFF. V is TRBV3-1 and J is TRBJ1-1; perhaps TRBD1 as D (6 bases). V was trimmed by 4 bases and J by 4 bases, leaving 10 bases between them. Germline lookup yields CDR1 LGHDT and CDR2 YNNKEL (reference sequence). This CDR3 is 13 amino acids long.

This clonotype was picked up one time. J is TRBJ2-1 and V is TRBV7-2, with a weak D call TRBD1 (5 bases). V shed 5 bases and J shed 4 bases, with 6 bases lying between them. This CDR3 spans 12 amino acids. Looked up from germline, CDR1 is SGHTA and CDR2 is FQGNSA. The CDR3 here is CASSAGYNEQFF. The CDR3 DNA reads TGTGCCAGCAGCGCAGGGTACAATGAGCAGTTCTTC.

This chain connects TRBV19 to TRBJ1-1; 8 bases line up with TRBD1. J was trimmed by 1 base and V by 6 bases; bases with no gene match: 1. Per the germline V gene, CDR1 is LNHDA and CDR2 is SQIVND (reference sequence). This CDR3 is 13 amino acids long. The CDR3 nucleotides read TGTGCCAGTAGGGGACAGGAGAACACTGAAGCTTTCTTT. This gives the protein CASRGQENTEAFF.

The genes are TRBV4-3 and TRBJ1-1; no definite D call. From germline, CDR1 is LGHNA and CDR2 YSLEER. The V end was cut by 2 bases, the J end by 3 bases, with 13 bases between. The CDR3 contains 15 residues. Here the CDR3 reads CASSQTITGDTEAFF. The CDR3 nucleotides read TGCGCCAGCAGCCAAACCATCACTGGCGACACTGAAGCTTTCTTT.

DNA of the CDR3: TGTGCCAGCAGCCCGGGGACACGGAACACTGAAGCTTTCTTT. It is translated as CASSPGTRNTEAFF. This chain joins TRBV7-9 and TRBJ1-1; maybe TRBD1 (6 bases). CDR3 length equals 14 residues. The V gene's germline CDR1 is SEHNR and CDR2 FQNEAQ (reference sequence). Between the trimmed V and J ends, which lost 5 bases and 1 base, there was a span of 11 bases.